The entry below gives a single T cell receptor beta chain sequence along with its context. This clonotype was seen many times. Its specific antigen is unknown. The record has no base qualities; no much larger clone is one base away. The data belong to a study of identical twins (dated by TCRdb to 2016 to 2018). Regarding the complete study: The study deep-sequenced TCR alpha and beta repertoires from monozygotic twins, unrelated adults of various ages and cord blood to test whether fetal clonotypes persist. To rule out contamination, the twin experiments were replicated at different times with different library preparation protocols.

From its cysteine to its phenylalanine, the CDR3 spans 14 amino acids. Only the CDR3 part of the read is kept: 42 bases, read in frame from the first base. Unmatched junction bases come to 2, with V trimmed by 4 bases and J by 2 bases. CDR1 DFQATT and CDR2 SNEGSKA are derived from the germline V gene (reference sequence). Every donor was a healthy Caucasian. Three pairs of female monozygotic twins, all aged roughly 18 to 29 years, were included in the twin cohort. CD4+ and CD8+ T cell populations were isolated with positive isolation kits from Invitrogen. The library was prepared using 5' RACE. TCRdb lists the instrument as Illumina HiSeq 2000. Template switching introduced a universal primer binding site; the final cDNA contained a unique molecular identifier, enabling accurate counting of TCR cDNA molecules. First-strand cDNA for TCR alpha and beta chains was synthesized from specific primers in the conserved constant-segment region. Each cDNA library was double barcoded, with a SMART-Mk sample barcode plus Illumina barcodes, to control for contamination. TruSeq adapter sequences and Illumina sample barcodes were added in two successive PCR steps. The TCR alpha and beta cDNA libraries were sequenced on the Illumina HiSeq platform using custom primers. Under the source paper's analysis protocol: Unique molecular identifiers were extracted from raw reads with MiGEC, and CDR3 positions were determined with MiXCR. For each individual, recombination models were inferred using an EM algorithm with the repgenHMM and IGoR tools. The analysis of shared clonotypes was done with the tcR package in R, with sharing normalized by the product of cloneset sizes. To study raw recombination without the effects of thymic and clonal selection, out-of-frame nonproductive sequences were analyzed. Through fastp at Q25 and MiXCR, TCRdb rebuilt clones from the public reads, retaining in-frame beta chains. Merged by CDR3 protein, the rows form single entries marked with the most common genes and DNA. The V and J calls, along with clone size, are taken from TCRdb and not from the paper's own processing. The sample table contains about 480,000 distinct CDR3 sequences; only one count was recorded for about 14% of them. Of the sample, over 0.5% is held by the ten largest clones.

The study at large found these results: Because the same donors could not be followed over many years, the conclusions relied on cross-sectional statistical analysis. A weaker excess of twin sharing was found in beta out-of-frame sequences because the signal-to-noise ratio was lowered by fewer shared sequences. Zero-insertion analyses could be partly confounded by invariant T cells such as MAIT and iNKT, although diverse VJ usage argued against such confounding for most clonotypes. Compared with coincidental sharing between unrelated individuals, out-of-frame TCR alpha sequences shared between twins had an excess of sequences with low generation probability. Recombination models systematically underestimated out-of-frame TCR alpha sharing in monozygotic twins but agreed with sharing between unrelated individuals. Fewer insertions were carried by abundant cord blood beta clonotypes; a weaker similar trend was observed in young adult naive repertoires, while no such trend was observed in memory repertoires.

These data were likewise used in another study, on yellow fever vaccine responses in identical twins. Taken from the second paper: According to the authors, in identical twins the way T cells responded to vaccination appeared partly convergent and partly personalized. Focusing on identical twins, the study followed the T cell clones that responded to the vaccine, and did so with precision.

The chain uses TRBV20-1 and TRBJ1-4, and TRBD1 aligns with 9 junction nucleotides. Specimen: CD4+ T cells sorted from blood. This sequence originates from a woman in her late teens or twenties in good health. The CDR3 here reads CSATTGGTNEKLFF. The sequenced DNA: TGCAGTGCTACTACAGGGGGCACTAATGAAAAACTGTTTTTT.